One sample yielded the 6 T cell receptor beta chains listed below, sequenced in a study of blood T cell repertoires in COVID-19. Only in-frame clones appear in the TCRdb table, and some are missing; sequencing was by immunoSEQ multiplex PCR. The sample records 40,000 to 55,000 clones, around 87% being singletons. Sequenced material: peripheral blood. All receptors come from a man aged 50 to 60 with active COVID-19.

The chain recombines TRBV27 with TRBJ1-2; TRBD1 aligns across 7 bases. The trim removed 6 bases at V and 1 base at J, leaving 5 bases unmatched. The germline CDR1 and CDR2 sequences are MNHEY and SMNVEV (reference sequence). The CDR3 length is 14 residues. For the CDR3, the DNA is TGTGCCAGCAGGCGGACAGGCTTTAACTATGGCTACACCTTC. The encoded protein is CASRRTGFNYGYTF.

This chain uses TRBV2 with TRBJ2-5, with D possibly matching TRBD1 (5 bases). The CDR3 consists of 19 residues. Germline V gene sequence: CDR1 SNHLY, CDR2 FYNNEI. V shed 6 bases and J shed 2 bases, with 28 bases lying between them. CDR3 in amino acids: CASSYSPPQALGAQETQYF. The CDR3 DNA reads TGTGCCAGCAGCTACTCCCCTCCCCAAGCCCTTGGGGCTCAAGAGACCCAGTACTTC.

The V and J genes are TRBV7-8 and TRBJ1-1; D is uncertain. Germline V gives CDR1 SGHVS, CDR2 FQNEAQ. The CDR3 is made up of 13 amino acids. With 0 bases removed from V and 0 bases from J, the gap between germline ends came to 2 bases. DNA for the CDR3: TGTGCCAGCAGCTTAGCCATGAACACTGAAGCTTTCTTT. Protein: CASSLAMNTEAFF.

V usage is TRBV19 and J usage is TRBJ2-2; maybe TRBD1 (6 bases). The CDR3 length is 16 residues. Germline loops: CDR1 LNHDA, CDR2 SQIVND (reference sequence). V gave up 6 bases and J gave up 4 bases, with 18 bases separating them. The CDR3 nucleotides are TGTGCCAGTAGGAAACCGACAGGTTCGAGCACCGGGGAGCTGTTTTTT. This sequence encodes CASRKPTGSSTGELFF. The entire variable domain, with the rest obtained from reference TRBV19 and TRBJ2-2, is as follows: DGGITQSPKYLFRKEGQNVTLSCEQNLNHDAMYWYRQDPGQGLRLIYYSQIVNDFQKGDIAEGYSVSREKKESFPLTVTSAQKNPTAFYLCASRKPTGSSTGELFFGEGSRLTVL.

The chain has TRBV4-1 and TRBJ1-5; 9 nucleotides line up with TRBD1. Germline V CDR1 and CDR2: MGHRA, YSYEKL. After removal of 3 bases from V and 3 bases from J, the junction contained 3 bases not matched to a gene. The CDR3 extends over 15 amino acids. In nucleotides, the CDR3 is TGCGCCAGCAGCCACGGGACAGGGTACAATCAGCCCCAGCATTTT. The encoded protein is CASSHGTGYNQPQHF.

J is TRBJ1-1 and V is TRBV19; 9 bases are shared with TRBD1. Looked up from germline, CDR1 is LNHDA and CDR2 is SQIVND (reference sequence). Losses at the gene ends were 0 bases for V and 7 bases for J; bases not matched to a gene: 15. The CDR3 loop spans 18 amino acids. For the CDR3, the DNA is TGTGCCAGTAGTATAGATCTGGGACAGGGACGCGTGAGAGGTGAAGCTTTCTTT. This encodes CASSIDLGQGRVRGEAFF.